This T cell receptor (beta chain) was sequenced during a study of blood T cell repertoires in COVID-19. Turning to the study itself: In each case, the material was cDNA or gDNA derived from T cells, B-cell-depleted T cells, or PBMCs.

Participants were aged roughly 18 to 100 years from around 24 US areas. The CDR3 extends over 16 amino acids. Germline-derived CDR1 and CDR2 are LNHDA and SQIVND (reference sequence). V lost 5 bases to trimming and J lost 2 bases; unmatched junction nucleotides: 8. The table came from immunoSEQ multiplex PCR; TCRdb's copy has only in-frame clones and leaves some out. The sample shows about 240,000 clones, around 88% of them seen only once. The J gene is TRBJ2-7, the V gene TRBV19; 11 bases are shared with TRBD2. Sequencing was done on a sample of PBMCs or T cells enriched from blood (not recorded which). The clonotype was recovered from a woman between 35 and 50 years old with acute COVID-19. The CDR3 protein is CASSRLAGSPAYEQYF. The CDR3 coding sequence is TGTGCCAGTAGTCGACTAGCGGGAAGTCCGGCCTACGAGCAGTACTTC.